One TCR beta chain is described in this entry. A quantity of roughly 0.5 to 1 ug RNA underwent reverse transcription using random hexamers. A single record per CDR3 protein comes from TCRdb applying MiXCR to the immunoSEQ multiplex PCR reads. This sample has some 160,000 distinct CDR3 sequences, with 90% to 95% found just once. The sample is drawn from a study of CD8 T cells in Susac syndrome. There are 14 residues in the CDR3. Per germline, CDR1 MDHEN and CDR2 SYDVKM. V shed 2 bases and J shed 0 bases, with 7 bases lying between them. The sequenced material came from CD8+ T cells from PBMCs. This chain connects TRBV28 to TRBJ2-5; no definite D call. The receptor was derived from a human donor with multiple sclerosis. The CDR3 protein is CASSLSSNQETQYF. The CDR3 region has the DNA TGTGCCAGCAGTTTAAGCAGCAACCAAGAGACCCAGTACTTC.